This TCR beta chain was sequenced in a study of blood T cell repertoires in COVID-19 (dated by TCRdb to the early 2020s). At the level of the whole study: Samples from collaborators originated in the United States, Italy and Spain and spanned both the acute and convalescent phases of COVID-19. Samples were obtained from the ongoing ImmuneRACE study (first 160 participants) and from over 1,000 subjects provided by 6 global collaborators. The repertoires were made available in a free public database intended to serve as a resource for research on the immune response to SARS-CoV-2. The dataset comprised deeply sampled blood TCRbeta repertoires from subjects exposed to, actively infected with, or recovered from COVID-19. Where HLA class I and class II types were available, the types were taken from metadata supplied by the sample provider, not from assay-based typing. The material from the prospective study consisted of cDNA or gDNA derived from T cells, B-cell-depleted T cells, or PBMCs. Sample metadata almost always included a de-identified subject ID, COVID-19 status, age in years and sex. Broad study findings and their caveats: The amount of clinical and demographic metadata varied by source and participant and was provided uncurated.

CDR1 and CDR2 were assigned from the germline V gene as SGHDT and YYEEEE. The CDR3 runs 17 residues from the cysteine to the phenylalanine. Only the CDR3 DNA is retained, 51 bases long and in frame from the first base. At the junction V is shortened by 0 bases and J by 3 bases, with 16 bases in between. Whole blood was collected in K2EDTA tubes by collaborating institutions according to the institutions' own protocols. Collaborator samples were shipped for TCRbeta analysis as frozen whole blood, isolated PBMCs, or DNA extracted from either sample type. Regarding this clone: This clone's antigen is unknown. Base qualities are not provided; no much larger clone lies one nucleotide away.

The immunoSEQ Assay, a bias-controlled multiplex PCR, was used to amplify TCRbeta CDR3 regions from genomic DNA. The paper's processing steps were these. Nucleated cell counts per sample were estimated from amplification of reference gene primers within the assay. To quantify the absolute abundance of each unique TCRbeta CDR3 rearrangement, sequence reads were collapsed and filtered. For each sample, productive Simpson clonality was calculated as the square root of Simpson's diversity index over productive rearrangements. What TCRdb holds here is the immuneACCESS table cut down to in-frame rearrangements. Part of the clones is not present; checked against another copy, under half of the missing clones reflect an unresolved V gene, and the others are unexplained. V, J and clone size were drawn from that table, and D and trimming were deduced from the DNA. For this sample there are approximately 190,000 clones; 80% appear just once. About 7% of the sample goes to the ten largest clones.

This receptor was identified in a man between 60 and 70 years old with acute or convalescent COVID-19. The chain joins TRBV5-6 to TRBJ1-5, with no D gene named confidently. Source material: peripheral blood. CDR3 protein: CASSLEGGTHNNQPQHF. The nucleotides read TGTGCCAGCAGCTTGGAAGGCGGAACTCACAACAATCAGCCCCAGCATTTT.